What follows describes a single T cell receptor beta chain. The record originates from a study of blood T cell repertoires in COVID-19. Study context: Nucleic acid was either cDNA or gDNA, and it came from T cells, B-cell-depleted T cells, or PBMCs.

V was trimmed by 11 bases and J by 5 bases, leaving 18 bases between them. Germline assignment: CDR1 SEHNR and CDR2 FQNEAQ (reference sequence). The CDR3 loop spans 13 amino acids. Participants were aged about 18 to 100 years from some 24 US areas. Self-reported history from a screening survey and questionnaire set each donor's cohort. Cohort 3 recovered donors had two negative PCRs, clearance, or symptom resolution. TCRdb's table, derived via immunoSEQ multiplex PCR, lists solely in-frame clones and lacks some. The sample has about 170,000 clones, around 91% seen once; the top ten hold approximately 0.8%.

The source is a woman aged 18 to 35 who had recovered from COVID-19. V is TRBV7-9 and J is TRBJ2-5; tentative D call: TRBD2 (7 bases). Input material: PBMCs or T cells enriched from blood (not recorded which). The DNA for the CDR3 is TGTGCCTGCATACGCGGGGGCTCGGAGACCCAGTACTTC. Translated: CACIRGGSETQYF.